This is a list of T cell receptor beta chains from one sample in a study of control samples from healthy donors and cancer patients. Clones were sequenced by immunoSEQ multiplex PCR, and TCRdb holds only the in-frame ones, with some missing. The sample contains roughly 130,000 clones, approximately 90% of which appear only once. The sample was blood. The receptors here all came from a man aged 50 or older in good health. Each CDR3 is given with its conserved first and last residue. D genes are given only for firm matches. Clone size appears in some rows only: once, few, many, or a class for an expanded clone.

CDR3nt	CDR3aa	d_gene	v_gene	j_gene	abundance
TGTGCCAGCAACATATTAGGGGGCTTGAACACCGGGGAGCTGTTTTTT	CASNILGGLNTGELFF	TRBD1	TRBV7-8	TRBJ2-2	-
TGCGCCAGCAGGATGGAGGGGGCCCGTGAAAAACTGTTTTTT	CASRMEGAREKLFF	TRBD1	TRBV5-1	TRBJ1-4	-
TGTGCCAGCAGCTGGGGACAGGGGGCTGGAGAGACCCAGTACTTC	CASSWGQGAGETQYF	TRBD1	TRBV5-6	TRBJ2-5	-
TGTGCCAGCAGTTTAGCCCCTTGGCGGAGAAATCAGCCCCAGCATTTT	CASSLAPWRRNQPQHF	-	TRBV28	TRBJ1-5	once
TGTGCCAGCAGCTTCAGGGGCCAGAACACTGAAGCTTTCTTT	CASSFRGQNTEAFF	-	TRBV5-6	TRBJ1-1	-
TGTGCCAGCAGTTACTTGGAGACCGCCTCCGAAGCTTTCTTT	CASSYLETASEAFF	-	TRBV6-6	TRBJ1-1	-
TGTGCCAGCACGGGAGGAAACACTGAAGCTTTCTTT	CASTGGNTEAFF	-	TRBV28	TRBJ1-1	-
TGTGCCAGCAGCCCCCGGACAGGGAAGGCCTATAATTCACCCCTCCACTTT	CASSPRTGKAYNSPLHF	TRBD1	TRBV9	TRBJ1-6	-
TGTGCCAGCAGCCCGGACGGGGGGCCTGATCAGCCCCAGCATTTT	CASSPDGGPDQPQHF	-	TRBV7-3	TRBJ1-5	-
TGTGCCAGCACTAAGTTTCAGGGCCGGGTGGCCGGGGAGACCCAGTACTTC	CASTKFQGRVAGETQYF	-	TRBV28	TRBJ2-5	-
TGTGCCAGCAGCTTGGTGGCCAGGGGCTATGGCTACACCTTC	CASSLVARGYGYTF	-	TRBV5-6	TRBJ1-2	-
TGTGCCAGCTCGCGGACAGGGGGCCTGGACGAGCAGTACTTC	CASSRTGGLDEQYF	TRBD1	TRBV18	TRBJ2-7	few
TGTGCCAGCAGGGACTACGCCGAAGAGACCCAGTACTTC	CASRDYAEETQYF	-	TRBV3-1/TRBV3-2	TRBJ2-5	-
TGTGCCAGCAGCCGGACAGGGGGCGCGTTATTTCGCACTGAAGCTTTCTTT	CASSRTGGALFRTEAFF	TRBD1	TRBV5-6	TRBJ1-1	-
TGTGCCAGCAGCCATTTCGATGAGCAGTTCTTC	CASSHFDEQFF	-	TRBV3-1/TRBV3-2	TRBJ2-1	-
TGTGCCAGCAGCCTCGACAGGAGTATGCTCTACGAGCAGTACTTC	CASSLDRSMLYEQYF	-	TRBV5-5	TRBJ2-7	-
TGTGCCAGCAGCTTAACCATGTCGGGTGGAAACACCATATATTTT	CASSLTMSGGNTIYF	-	TRBV7-9	TRBJ1-3	-
TGTGCCAGCAGTTTATCCGGGGGGCCCCCCACTTCTGGACACGAGCAGTACTTC	CASSLSGGPPTSGHEQYF	-	TRBV27	TRBJ2-7	-
TGTGCCTGGAGTGTTAATGCCCCCTACGAGCAGTACTTC	CAWSVNAPYEQYF	-	TRBV30	TRBJ2-7	-
TGTGCCAGCAGATGGGGACAGGGTTATGAGCAGTTCTTC	CASRWGQGYEQFF	TRBD1	TRBV2	TRBJ2-1	-
TGCGCCAGCAAGTGGGCCAACACCGGGGAGCTGTTTTTT	CASKWANTGELFF	-	TRBV5-1	TRBJ2-2	-